Listed below are T cell receptor beta chains from one sample, sequenced in a study of cytomegalovirus exposure and HLA in healthy donors. Method: immunoSEQ multiplex PCR; TCRdb's copy keeps in-frame clones and lacks some. The sample holds about 190,000 clones; roughly 77% are singletons and the top ten take 1.6%. The sequenced sample was PBMCs. The receptors here all came from a woman in her fifties or sixties in good health and CMV-seronegative. Each CDR3 is given with its conserved first and last residue. A D gene is named only where the DNA matches it firmly. Clone size appears in some rows only: once, few, many, or a class for an expanded clone.

size,V,D,J,DNA,CDR3
.,TRBV7-6,.,TRBJ2-3,TGTGCCAGCAGCTTACCAATATACGACGCGGCAGATACGCAGTATTTT,CASSLPIYDAADTQYF
few,TRBV19,.,TRBJ1-5,TGTGCCAGTAATACGGGTATCGGTCAGCCCCAGCATTTT,CASNTGIGQPQHF
.,TRBV2,TRBD2,TRBJ2-1,TGTGCCAGCAGAATCGGGACTAGCGGGGGAGGCGATGAGCAGTTCTTC,CASRIGTSGGGDEQFF
.,TRBV6-5,.,TRBJ1-4,TGTGCCAGCAGTTACGAGGGTGGGACTAATGAAAAACTGTTTTTT,CASSYEGGTNEKLFF
.,TRBV15,.,TRBJ1-6,TGTGCCACCAGCCGGGACATTAATTCACCCCTCCACTTT,CATSRDINSPLHF
.,TRBV27,TRBD2,TRBJ2-1,TGTGCCAGCAGTCGATCAGCGGGGGGCCTCTACAATGAGCAGTTCTTC,CASSRSAGGLYNEQFF
.,TRBV6-6,TRBD1,TRBJ2-7,TGTGCCAGCAGTTACTCGGTCAGGGGGCGCGAGCAGTACTTC,CASSYSVRGREQYF
.,TRBV5-6,TRBD1,TRBJ1-2,TGTGCCAGCAGCTTGGACAGGGGGCTCGGCTACACCTTC,CASSLDRGLGYTF
few,TRBV7-2,.,TRBJ1-1,TGTGCCAGCAGCCTCACCGTTAGGACAGTGAACACTGAAGCTTTCTTT,CASSLTVRTVNTEAFF
.,TRBV9,TRBD2,TRBJ2-1,TGTGCCAGCAGCGTAAGCGGGAGGGGTCAGAATGAGCAGTTCTTC,CASSVSGRGQNEQFF
.,TRBV7-3,TRBD1,TRBJ1-1,TGTGCCAGCAGCCCACAGGGGGGGGAGAAAGCTTTCTTT,CASSPQGGEKAFF
.,TRBV27,TRBD1,TRBJ2-7,TGTGCCAGCAGTTTAACGGGGACAGCCTCCTACGAGCAGTACTTC,CASSLTGTASYEQYF
few,TRBV6-5,.,TRBJ1-5,TGTGCCAGCAGTTACTCAGGGGGAGGGAATCAGCCCCAGCATTTT,CASSYSGGGNQPQHF
once,TRBV7-9,TRBD1,TRBJ1-1,TGTGCCAGCAGCTCATGGACAGGGGTGAACACTGAAGCTTTCTTT,CASSSWTGVNTEAFF
.,TRBV6-1,TRBD1,TRBJ1-2,TGTGCCAGCAGTTCCGGGACAGGGGGCCCCTATGGCTACACCTTC,CASSSGTGGPYGYTF
.,TRBV9,TRBD2,TRBJ2-1,TGTGCCAGCAGCCCCGGGACTAGCGGGTGGCCCAATGAGCAGTTCTTC,CASSPGTSGWPNEQFF
.,TRBV5-4,TRBD2,TRBJ2-7,TGTGCCAGCAGCTTGCCGGGACTAGCGGGGAGCGCCTACGAGCAGTACTTC,CASSLPGLAGSAYEQYF
.,TRBV18,.,TRBJ1-2,TGTGCCAGCTCACCAGGGAGGGCAGGACTGAACTATGGCTACACCTTC,CASSPGRAGLNYGYTF
.,TRBV28,.,TRBJ2-1,TGTGCCAGCAGTTTATGGGGCCTCGGCTACAATGAGCAGTTCTTC,CASSLWGLGYNEQFF
.,TRBV7-5,.,TRBJ2-7,TGTGCCAGAAGCTTATGTCGGGGACAAAGCTCCTACGAGCAGTACTTC,CARSLCRGQSSYEQYF
.,TRBV19,.,TRBJ1-1,TGTGCCAGTAGTATAGTGCAGCGTCGCGCGGGATACGGCACTGAAGCTTTCTTT,CASSIVQRRAGYGTEAFF
.,TRBV19,.,TRBJ1-1,TGTGCCAGTAGTATCTCCCTGAACACTGAAGCTTTCTTT,CASSISLNTEAFF
.,TRBV6-5,TRBD2,TRBJ2-1,TGTGCCAGCAGATTTAGCGGGAGAGGGAATGAGCAGTTCTTC,CASRFSGRGNEQFF
.,TRBV5-1,TRBD2,TRBJ2-1,TGCGCCAGCACCCGGGGGTTAGCGGGTACCAACAATGAGCAGTTCTTC,CASTRGLAGTNNEQFF
once,TRBV10-3,.,TRBJ1-1,TGTGCCATCCGGGACAAGGGGTCCTCCGGGAACACTGAAGCTTTCTTT,CAIRDKGSSGNTEAFF
.,TRBV5-1,TRBD1,TRBJ1-6,TGCGCCAGCAGCGCGGGACAGGTTACTTCTAATAATTCACCCCTCCACTTT,CASSAGQVTSNNSPLHF
.,TRBV7-6,.,TRBJ2-2,TGTGCCAGCAGCTTAACGGTTACCGGGGAGCTGTTTTTT,CASSLTVTGELFF
.,TRBV4-3,.,TRBJ2-7,TGCGCCAGCAGCCCGGGAGGAGGGGGGGTCATCGACGAGCAGTACTTC,CASSPGGGGVIDEQYF
.,TRBV9,TRBD2,TRBJ2-5,TGTGCCAGCAGCGCATCGACTAGCGGGGGAAACCAAGAGACCCAGTACTTC,CASSASTSGGNQETQYF
.,TRBV12-5,TRBD1,TRBJ1-3,TGTGCTAGTGGTTTAGGGACAGGTACAAACACCATATATTTT,CASGLGTGTNTIYF
once,TRBV11-2,.,TRBJ1-5,TGTGCCAGCAGCTTAGTCTTTCCGGGACTCCATAGGAATCAGCCCCAGCATTTT,CASSLVFPGLHRNQPQHF
once,TRBV18,.,TRBJ1-6,TGTGCCAGCTCAAGCATCCGGGAAGGCTCCTATAATTCACCCCTCCACTTT,CASSSIREGSYNSPLHF
.,TRBV2,TRBD1,TRBJ1-1,TGTGCCAGCAGTGGGTCTAGGACAGGAGGCACTGAAGCTTTCTTT,CASSGSRTGGTEAFF
.,TRBV20-1,.,TRBJ1-2,TGCAGTGCTAGAGGGGGCGGCGGCTACACCTTC,CSARGGGGYTF
.,TRBV4-3,TRBD1,TRBJ1-2,TGCGCCAGCAGCCAAGGCAAGGGGACAGGGAACTATGGCTACACCTTC,CASSQGKGTGNYGYTF
.,TRBV18,.,TRBJ2-7,TGTGCCAGCTCACCGGGAGTTGACGAGCAGTACTTC,CASSPGVDEQYF
.,TRBV7-9,TRBD1,TRBJ1-2,TGTGCCAGCAGCCGGACAGGGATTGACTATGGCTACACCTTC,CASSRTGIDYGYTF